This T cell receptor (beta chain) emerged from a study of Graves' ophthalmopathy and Graves' hyperthyroidism. About the research overall: Peripheral blood sampling preceded any treatment and occurred at initial diagnosis. General observations from the study: Both a roughly 66% sensitivity and an approximately 75% specificity characterized the model's predictions of ophthalmopathy progression.

This CDR3 is built from 14 residues. CDR1 PRHDT and CDR2 FYEKMQ come from the germline V gene (reference sequence). The V and J ends lost 5 bases and 1 base respectively, with 12 bases between them. This clonotype was picked up many times. The antigen is undetermined. Patients with other autoimmune diseases, uncontrolled infections, pregnancy or lactation were excluded. The starting material, about 9.9 ml of fresh peripheral blood, provided the PBMCs. Transcripts of RNA were the source for amplifying TCR beta CDR3 regions. First-round RT-PCR relied on HTBI primers, and a second-round multiplex PCR came next. MiXCR, applied by TCRdb to the multiplex PCR reads, yields one record per CDR3 protein. Of over 200,000 distinct CDR3 sequences in the sample, under 30% were seen once.

This receptor was identified in a man aged 50 to 59 with Graves' ophthalmopathy. The sequenced sample consisted of peripheral blood. The V call is TRBV13, the J call TRBJ2-7; TRBD1 is a possible D gene (5 bases). CDR3 sequence: CASSPWTSSYEQYF. CDR3 nucleotide sequence: TGTGCCAGCAGCCCATGGACAAGTTCCTACGAGCAGTACTTC. Full variable domain (missing parts from reference TRBV13 and TRBJ2-7): AAGVIQSPRHLIKEKRETATLKCYPIPRHDTVYWYQQGPGQDPQFLISFYEKMQSDKGSIPDRFSAQQFSDYHSELNMSSLELGDSALYFCASSPWTSSYEQYFGPGTRLTVT.